This T cell receptor beta chain was documented in a study of neurological immune-mediated disorders. The cDNA was produced through 5'RACE with 10-nucleotide random UMIs. TCRdb re-derived calls from the 5' RACE reads in MiXCR, one entry per CDR3 protein. The sample has roughly 55,000 distinct CDR3 sequences, approximately 16% seen once. This CDR3 contains 15 residues. Germline V lookup: CDR1 DFQATT, CDR2 SNEGSKA (reference sequence). V trimming: 2 bases; J trimming: 6 bases; junction bases outside the gene matches: 7. The table lists this clonotype with many counts. The chain combines TRBV20-1 with TRBJ2-2; 9 bases fit TRBD1. The sample was PBMCs. This TCR was sampled from a man aged 55-75 years in good health. Written as DNA, the CDR3 is TGCAGTGCTAGAATACCGGGACAGGGTGCCGGGGAGCTGTTTTTT. Translated, it gives CSARIPGQGAGELFF.